This T cell receptor (beta chain) is drawn from a study of T cell responses to AZD1222 COVID-19 vaccine. Regarding the study as a whole: Baseline testing showed seropositivity in only six AZD1222 recipients.

To note about this clone: Its antigen remains unidentified.

Trimming removed 5 bases at V and 10 bases at J, with 9 bases between. The V gene's germline CDR1 is LGHNT and CDR2 FRNRAP. This CDR3 is built from 11 residues. Using immunoSEQ multiplex PCR, the repertoire was profiled, and TCRdb retains in-frame clones only, with some absent. This table holds roughly 100,000 clones, 88% found once. The V and J genes are TRBV12-5 and TRBJ2-1; D is unresolved. Source: peripheral blood, taken on day 0 of AZD1222 vaccination. This clonotype was sampled from an adult in good health. The CDR3 spells CASGTTGEQFF. CDR3 bases: TGTGCTAGTGGTACCACTGGGGAGCAGTTCTTC.